Sequencing of this T cell receptor beta chain was carried out in a study of CD8 T cells in ankylosing spondylitis. This clonotype was seen repeatedly, ten times or more. Its antigen is unknown. Quantitative 5'-RACE with molecular barcodes was used to make the TCR beta libraries. TCRdb ran MiXCR on the 5' RACE reads and lists one entry per CDR3 protein. The table records 350,000 or so distinct CDR3 sequences, approximately 14% of them present only once. Regarding the study as a whole: Reports say disease-linked clones showed up significantly more in matched ankylosing spondylitis synovial fluid. Made up of eight highly homologous variants, a TCR beta motif appeared characteristic of ankylosing spondylitis blood.

V was trimmed by 3 bases and J by 5 bases, leaving 8 bases between them. The CDR3 spans 13 residues. The material sequenced was blood, either unsorted or a sorted T cell fraction (not recorded which). The genes are TRBV12-3 or TRBV12-4 and TRBJ2-1; no firm D call. The receptor was isolated from a male donor with ankylosing spondylitis or in good health (not recorded which). The DNA of the CDR3 is TGTGCCAGCAGTTTTGGAAGACACAATGAGCAGTTCTTC. Translation: CASSFGRHNEQFF.